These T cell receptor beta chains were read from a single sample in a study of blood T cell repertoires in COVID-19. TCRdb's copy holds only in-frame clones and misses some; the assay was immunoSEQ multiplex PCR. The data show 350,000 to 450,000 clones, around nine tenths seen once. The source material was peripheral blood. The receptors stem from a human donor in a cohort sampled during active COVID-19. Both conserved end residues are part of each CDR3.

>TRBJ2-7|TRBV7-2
CASSSEGYEQYF
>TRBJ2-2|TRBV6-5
CASSDNRGYTGELFF
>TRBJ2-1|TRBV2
CASTPRRPSYNEQFF
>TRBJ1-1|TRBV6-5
CASSTRTSAVQAFF
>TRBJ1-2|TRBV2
CASRPRQGFYGYTF
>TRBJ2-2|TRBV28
CASSLLDRVTGELFF
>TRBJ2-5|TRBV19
CASSFDYLDRGQYF
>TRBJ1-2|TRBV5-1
CASSSEGGVYGYTF
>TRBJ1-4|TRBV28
CASSLTGRLEKLFF
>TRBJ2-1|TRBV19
CASSGREWGEQFF
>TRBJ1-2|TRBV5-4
CASSHHSWLNYGYTF
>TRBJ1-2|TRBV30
CAWSRLRIYGYTF
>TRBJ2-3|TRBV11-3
CASSSRDSSDTQYF
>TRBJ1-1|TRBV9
CASSSSSLGNTEAFF
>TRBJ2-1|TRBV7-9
CASRPRTHPRTYNEQFF
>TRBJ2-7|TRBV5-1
CASSWTGGRYEQYF
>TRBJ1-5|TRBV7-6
CASSFDTSVHQPQHF
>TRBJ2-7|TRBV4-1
CASSQDRGESSYEQYF
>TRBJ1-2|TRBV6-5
CASRDRFYGYTF
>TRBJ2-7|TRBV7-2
CASSLGTPYEQYF
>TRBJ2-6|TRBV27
CASSLERWAGGDHAGANVLTF
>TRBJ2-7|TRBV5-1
CASSLAGQGIDEQYF
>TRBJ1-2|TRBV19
CASREGTGYTF
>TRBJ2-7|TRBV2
CASSVRDSYEQYF
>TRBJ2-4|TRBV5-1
CASRASGELDIQYF
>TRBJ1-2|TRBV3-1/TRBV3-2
CASGTGLYGYTF
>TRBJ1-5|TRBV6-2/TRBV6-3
CASSYDAGQPQHF
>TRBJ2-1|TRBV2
CASSASGRQFF
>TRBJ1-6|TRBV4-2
CASSQVIGQGPSPLHF
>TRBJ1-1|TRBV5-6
CASSLYEAMNTEAFF
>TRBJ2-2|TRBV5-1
CASSSTNTGELFF
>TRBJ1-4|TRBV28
CASSLSDRVNEKLFF
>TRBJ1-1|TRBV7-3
CASSLGPVNTEAFF
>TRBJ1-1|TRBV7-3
CASTNHIGVSTEAFF
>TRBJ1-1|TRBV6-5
CAALRTGLNTEAFF
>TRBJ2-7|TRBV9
CASSVELIAYEQYF
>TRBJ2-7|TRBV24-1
CATAQGGSSYEQYF
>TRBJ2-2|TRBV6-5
CASRTGTANTGELFF
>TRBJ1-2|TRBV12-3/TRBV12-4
CASSTYRGGYTF
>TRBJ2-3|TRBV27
CASSSTSGGSTDTQYF
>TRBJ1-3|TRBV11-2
CASSLVGAQNSGNTIYF
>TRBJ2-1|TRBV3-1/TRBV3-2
CASSPQSILDYEQFF
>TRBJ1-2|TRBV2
CASSEEAGANYGYTF
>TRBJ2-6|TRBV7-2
CASSLSMQAGANVLTF
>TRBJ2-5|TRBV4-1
CASSQLRGWIWETQYF
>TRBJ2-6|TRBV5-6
CASSPMLPGANVLTF
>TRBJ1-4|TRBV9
CASSVGTENEKLFF
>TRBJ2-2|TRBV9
CASSPRLEAAGELFF
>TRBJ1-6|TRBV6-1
CASSEVTGGGNSPLHF
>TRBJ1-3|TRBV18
CASSHRTGPSSQGSGNTIYF
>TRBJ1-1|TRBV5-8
CAIWDRGRPNTEAFF
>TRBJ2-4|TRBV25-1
CASSGTSGSRGDIQYF
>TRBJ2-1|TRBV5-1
CASSLAKRGGGDEQFF
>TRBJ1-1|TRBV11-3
CASSLDGQGMAFF
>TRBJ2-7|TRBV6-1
CASSENDRGLYEQYF
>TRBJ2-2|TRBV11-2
CASSLAGVAGELFF
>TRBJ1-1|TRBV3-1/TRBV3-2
CASSQVPGTEAFF
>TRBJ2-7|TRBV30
CAWSLAGGYEQYF
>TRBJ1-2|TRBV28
CASSLNRQGANYGYTF
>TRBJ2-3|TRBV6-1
CASSEQGASGNTQYF